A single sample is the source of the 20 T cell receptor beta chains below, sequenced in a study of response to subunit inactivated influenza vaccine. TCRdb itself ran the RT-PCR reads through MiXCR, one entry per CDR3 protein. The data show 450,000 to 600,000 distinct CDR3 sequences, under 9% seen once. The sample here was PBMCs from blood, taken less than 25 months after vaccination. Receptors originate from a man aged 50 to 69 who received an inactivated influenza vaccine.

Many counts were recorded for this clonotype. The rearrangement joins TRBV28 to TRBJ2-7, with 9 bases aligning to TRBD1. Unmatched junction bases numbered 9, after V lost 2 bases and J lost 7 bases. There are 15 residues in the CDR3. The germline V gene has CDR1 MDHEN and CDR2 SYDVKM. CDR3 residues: CASSLPRQGVREQYF. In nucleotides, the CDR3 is TGTGCCAGCAGTTTACCCCGACAGGGGGTGAGGGAGCAGTACTTC.

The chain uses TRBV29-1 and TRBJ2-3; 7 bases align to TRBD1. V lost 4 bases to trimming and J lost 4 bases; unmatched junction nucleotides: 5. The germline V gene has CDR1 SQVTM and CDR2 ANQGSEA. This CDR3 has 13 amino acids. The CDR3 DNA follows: TGCAGCGTTGGAGGGGGCAACGCAGATACGCAGTATTTT. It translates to CSVGGGNADTQYF.

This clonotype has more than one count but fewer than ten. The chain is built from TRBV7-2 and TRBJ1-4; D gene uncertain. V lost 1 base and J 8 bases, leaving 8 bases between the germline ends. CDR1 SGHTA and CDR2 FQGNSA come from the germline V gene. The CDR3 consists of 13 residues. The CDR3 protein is CASSLVAGEKLFF. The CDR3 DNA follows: TGTGCCAGCAGCTTAGTTGCTGGGGAAAAACTGTTTTTT.

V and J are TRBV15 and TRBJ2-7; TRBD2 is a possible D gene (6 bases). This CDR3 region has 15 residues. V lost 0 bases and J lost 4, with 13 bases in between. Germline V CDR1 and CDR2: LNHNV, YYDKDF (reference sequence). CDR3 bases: TGTGCCACCAGCAGAGACTGGGGAGGCTCGTACGAGCAGTACTTC. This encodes CATSRDWGGSYEQYF.

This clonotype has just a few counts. The CDR3 DNA reads as TGTGCCAGCGGGGACCGGGAGAACACTGAAGCTTTCTTT. This sequence encodes CASGDRENTEAFF. The genes are TRBV6-1 and TRBJ1-1; TRBD1 might be the D (5 bases). CDR3 length: 13 residues. Trimming cost V 8 bases and J 1 base, with 11 bases left between them. Germline CDR1 reads MNHNS; CDR2 reads SASEGT.

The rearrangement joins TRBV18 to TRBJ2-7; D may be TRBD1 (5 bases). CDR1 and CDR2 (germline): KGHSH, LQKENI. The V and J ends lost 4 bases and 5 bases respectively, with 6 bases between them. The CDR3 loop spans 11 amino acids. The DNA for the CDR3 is TGTGCCAGCTCACAGACAGACGAGCAGTACTTC. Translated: CASSQTDEQYF.

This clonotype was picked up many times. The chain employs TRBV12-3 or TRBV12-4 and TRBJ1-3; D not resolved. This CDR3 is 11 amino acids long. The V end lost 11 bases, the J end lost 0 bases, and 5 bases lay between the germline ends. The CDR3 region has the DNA TGTGCCTTCGCCTCTGGAAACACCATATATTTT. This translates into CAFASGNTIYF.

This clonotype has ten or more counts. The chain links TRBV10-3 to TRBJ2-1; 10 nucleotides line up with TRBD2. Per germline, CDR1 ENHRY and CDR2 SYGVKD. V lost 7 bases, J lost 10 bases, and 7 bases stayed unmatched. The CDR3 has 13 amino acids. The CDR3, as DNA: TGTGCCATCACCCAGGAGACTAGCGGGGAGCAGTTCTTC. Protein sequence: CAITQETSGEQFF.

The CDR3 sequence: CASRPGQAETYEQYF. The CDR3 DNA reads TGTGCCAGCAGGCCCGGACAGGCCGAAACCTACGAGCAGTACTTC. This chain links TRBV6-1 with TRBJ2-7; 7 nucleotides match TRBD1. The CDR3 loop spans 15 amino acids. Germline-derived CDR1 and CDR2 are MNHNS and SASEGT. After removal of 6 bases from V and 2 bases from J, the junction contained 10 bases not matched to a gene.

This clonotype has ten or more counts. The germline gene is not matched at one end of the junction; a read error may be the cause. CDR3 sequence: CASSPQGTEAFF. CDR3 DNA sequence: TGTGCCAGCAGTCCCCAGGGCACTGAAGCTTTCTTT. The rearrangement joins TRBV5-1 to TRBJ1-1; TRBD1 might be the D (5 bases). Germline assignment: CDR1 SGHRS and CDR2 YFSETQ. This CDR3 comprises 12 residues.

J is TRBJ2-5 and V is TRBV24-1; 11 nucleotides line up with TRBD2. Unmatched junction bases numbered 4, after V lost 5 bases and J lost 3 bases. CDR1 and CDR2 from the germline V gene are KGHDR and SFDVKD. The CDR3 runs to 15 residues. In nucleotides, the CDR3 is TGTGCCACCAGTGGGCTAGCGGGAGGAGAAGAGACCCAGTACTTC. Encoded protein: CATSGLAGGEETQYF.

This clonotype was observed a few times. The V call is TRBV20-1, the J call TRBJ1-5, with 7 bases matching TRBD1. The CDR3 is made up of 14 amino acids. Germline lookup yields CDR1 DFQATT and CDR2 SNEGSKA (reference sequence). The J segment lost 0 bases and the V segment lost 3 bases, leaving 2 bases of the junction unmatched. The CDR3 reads CSASYRGSNQPQHF. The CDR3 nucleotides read TGCAGTGCTAGCTACAGGGGTAGCAATCAGCCCCAGCATTTT.

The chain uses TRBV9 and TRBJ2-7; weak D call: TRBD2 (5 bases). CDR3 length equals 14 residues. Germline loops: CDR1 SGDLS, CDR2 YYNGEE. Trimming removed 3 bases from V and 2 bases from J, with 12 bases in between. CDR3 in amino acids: CASSAGAEAYEQYF. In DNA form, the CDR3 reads TGTGCCAGCAGCGCAGGAGCGGAAGCCTACGAGCAGTACTTC. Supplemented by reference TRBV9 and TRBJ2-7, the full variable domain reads DSGVTQTPKHLITATGQRVTLRCSPRSGDLSVYWYQQSLDQGLQFLIQYYNGEERAKGNILERFSAQQFPDLHSELNLSSLELGDSALYFCASSAGAEAYEQYFGPGTRLTVT.

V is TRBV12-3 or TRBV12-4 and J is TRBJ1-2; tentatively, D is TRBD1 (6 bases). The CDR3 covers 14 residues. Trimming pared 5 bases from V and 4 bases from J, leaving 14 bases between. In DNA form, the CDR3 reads TGTGCCAGCAGTGCTACCGGGACAAGCTATGGCTACACCTTC. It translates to CASSATGTSYGYTF.

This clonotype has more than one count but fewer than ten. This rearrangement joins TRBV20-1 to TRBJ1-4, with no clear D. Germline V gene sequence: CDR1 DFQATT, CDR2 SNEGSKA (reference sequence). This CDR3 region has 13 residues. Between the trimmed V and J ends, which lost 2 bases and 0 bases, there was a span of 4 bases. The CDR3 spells CSARPPTNEKLFF. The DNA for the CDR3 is TGCAGTGCTAGACCTCCAACTAATGAAAAACTGTTTTTT.

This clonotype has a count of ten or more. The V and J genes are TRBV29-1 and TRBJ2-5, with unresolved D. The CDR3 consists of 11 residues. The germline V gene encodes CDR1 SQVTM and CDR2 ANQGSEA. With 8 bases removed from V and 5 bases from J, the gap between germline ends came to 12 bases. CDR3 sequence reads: CSSRYGETQYF. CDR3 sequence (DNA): TGCAGCTCCCGATATGGGGAGACCCAGTACTTC.

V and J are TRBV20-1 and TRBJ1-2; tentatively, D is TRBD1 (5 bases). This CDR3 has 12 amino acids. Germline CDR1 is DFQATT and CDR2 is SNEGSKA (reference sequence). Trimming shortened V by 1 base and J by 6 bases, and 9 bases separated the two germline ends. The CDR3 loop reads CSARGQGDGYTF. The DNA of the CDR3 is TGCAGTGCTAGAGGCCAGGGTGATGGCTACACCTTC.

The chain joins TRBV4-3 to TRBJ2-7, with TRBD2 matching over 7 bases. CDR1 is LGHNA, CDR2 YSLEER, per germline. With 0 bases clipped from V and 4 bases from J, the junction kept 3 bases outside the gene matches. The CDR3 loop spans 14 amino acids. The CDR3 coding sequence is TGCGCCAGCAGCCAAGATCACGGGAGGTACGAGCAGTACTTC. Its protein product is CASSQDHGRYEQYF.

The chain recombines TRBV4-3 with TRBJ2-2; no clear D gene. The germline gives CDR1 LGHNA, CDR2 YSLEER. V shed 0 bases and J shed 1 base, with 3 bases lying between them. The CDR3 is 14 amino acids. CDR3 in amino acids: CASSQDQNTGELFF. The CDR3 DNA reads TGCGCCAGCAGCCAAGATCAGAACACCGGGGAGCTGTTTTTT.

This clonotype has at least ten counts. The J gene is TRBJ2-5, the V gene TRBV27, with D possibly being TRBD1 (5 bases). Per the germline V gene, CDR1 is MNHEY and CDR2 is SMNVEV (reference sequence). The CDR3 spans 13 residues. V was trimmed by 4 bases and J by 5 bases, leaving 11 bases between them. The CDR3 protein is CASSYQGQETQYF. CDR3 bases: TGTGCCAGCAGTTATCAGGGCCAGGAGACCCAGTACTTC.